These 15 T cell receptor beta chains were all obtained from the same sample, sequenced in a study of OX40 agonist ivuxolimab in advanced cancers. The library was produced with the immunoSEQ multiplex PCR assay. TCRdb stores this immuneACCESS table with in-frame sequences only. Part of the clones is absent; in the studies checked, under half of the shortfall reflects unresolved V genes, and no reason is known for the rest. The sample table shows around 72,000 clones, and 85% to 90% are seen once. Clones ranked in the top ten supply around 10% of the sample. The input for sequencing was CD4+ or CD8+ T cells sorted from blood, taken in a trial of the OX40 agonist ivuxolimab. The receptor source for this set is an adult with an advanced solid tumor such as melanoma, head and neck, liver or kidney cancer.

The V call is TRBV18, the J call TRBJ2-7; 7 bases are a match to TRBD1. V shed 6 bases, J shed 3 bases, and the junction held 2 bases outside the gene matches. CDR3 size: 12 residues. Germline lookup yields CDR1 KGHSH and CDR2 LQKENI. Here the CDR3 reads CASSGTDYEQYF. In DNA form, the CDR3 reads TGTGCCAGCTCCGGGACAGACTACGAGCAGTACTTC.

The chain has TRBV27 and TRBJ2-7, with a possible D match to TRBD2 (6 bases). CDR1 and CDR2 from the germline V gene are MNHEY and SMNVEV (reference sequence). The CDR3 runs to 15 residues. V was cut by 1 base and J by 5 bases, with 15 bases left in between. The CDR3 bases are TGTGCCAGCAGTTTATTCTCGGGACTCGTCAACGAGCAGTACTTC. Its protein is CASSLFSGLVNEQYF.

The chain combines TRBV7-9 with TRBJ1-2; the match to TRBD1 covers 7 bases. Unmatched junction bases numbered 11, after V lost 5 bases and J lost 5 bases. CDR1 and CDR2 (germline): SEHNR, FQNEAQ (reference sequence). The CDR3 runs 15 residues. CDR3: CASSPWRQGIYGYTF. In DNA, the CDR3 is TGTGCCAGCAGCCCGTGGAGACAGGGAATTTATGGCTACACCTTC.

This chain links TRBV18 with TRBJ2-7, with D uncertain. Trimming removed 3 bases at V and 5 bases at J, with 8 bases between. Per the germline V gene, CDR1 is KGHSH and CDR2 is LQKENI. The CDR3 length is 12 residues. The CDR3 DNA sequence: TGTGCCAGCTCACCTCAGGCGCACGAGCAGTACTTC. Translation: CASSPQAHEQYF.

The V gene is TRBV5-1, the J gene TRBJ2-3; D is possibly TRBD1 (8 bases). Trimming removed 4 bases from V and 2 bases from J, with 29 bases in between. This CDR3 is 20 amino acids long. Germline CDR1 reads SGHRS; CDR2 reads YFSETQ. As DNA, the CDR3 is TGCGCCAGCAGCCTGGGGGGGTTCATTCCAGGACAGGGAGACACAGATACGCAGTATTTT. It translates to CASSLGGFIPGQGDTDTQYF.

The V and J genes are TRBV27 and TRBJ2-7, with TRBD2 matching 8 bases. With 4 bases clipped from V and 7 bases from J, the junction kept 21 bases outside the gene matches. Germline CDR1 is MNHEY and CDR2 is SMNVEV (reference sequence). The CDR3 spans 18 residues. The CDR3 loop reads CASSSPLRAGVRYREQYF. CDR3 coding DNA: TGTGCCAGCAGTTCCCCATTGCGAGCGGGAGTACGATATAGAGAGCAGTACTTC.

The rearrangement links TRBV5-1 to TRBJ2-1, with 15 bases lining up with TRBD2. Germline-derived CDR1 and CDR2 are SGHRS and YFSETQ. The ends lost 4 bases at V and 7 bases at J; junction bases unmatched: 6. This CDR3 spans 16 amino acids. The DNA for the CDR3 is TGCGCCAGCAGCGAGGGGACTAGCGGGGGGAATAATGAGCAGTTCTTC. This encodes CASSEGTSGGNNEQFF.

V is TRBV19 and J is TRBJ2-2; D unresolved. V was shortened by 2 bases and J by 5 bases, with 3 bases between the two germline ends. Germline V gives CDR1 LNHDA, CDR2 SQIVND (reference sequence). The CDR3 spans 12 residues. As DNA, the CDR3 is TGTGCCAGTAGTATAAGAACCGGGGAGCTGTTTTTT. This sequence encodes CASSIRTGELFF.

The chain is built from TRBV5-1 and TRBJ1-6; no definite D call. Trimming cost V 6 bases and J 8 bases, with 15 bases left between them. The CDR3 contains 14 residues. Germline assignment: CDR1 SGHRS and CDR2 YFSETQ. In nucleotides, the CDR3 is TGCGCCAGCACCATCGCCCAGGAGGATTCACCCCTCCACTTT. This codes for CASTIAQEDSPLHF.

The rearrangement joins TRBV4-1 to TRBJ1-2; D perhaps matches TRBD1 (5 bases). Trimming pared 1 base from V and 4 bases from J, leaving 16 bases between. Germline-derived CDR1 and CDR2 are MGHRA and YSYEKL. There are 16 residues in the CDR3. The CDR3 loop is CASSQVPQWQGYGYTF. The DNA of the CDR3 is TGCGCCAGCAGCCAAGTCCCCCAATGGCAGGGCTATGGCTACACCTTC.

The V call is TRBV6-6, the J call TRBJ2-5; 8 bases line up with TRBD2. Looked up from germline, CDR1 is MNHNY and CDR2 is SVGAGI (reference sequence). CDR3 length: 14 amino acids. Germline trimming cut 0 bases from V and 5 bases from J; bases unmatched to any gene: 2. The CDR3: CASSYSSGTETQYF. CDR3 coding DNA: TGTGCCAGCAGTTACTCTAGCGGGACCGAGACCCAGTACTTC.

The CDR3 sequence: CASSQQAGELFF. Written as DNA, the CDR3 is TGTGCCAGCAGCCAACAAGCCGGGGAGCTGTTTTTT. This rearrangement joins TRBV7-9 to TRBJ2-2; unclear D gene. The CDR3 has 12 amino acids. V lost 5 bases, J lost 6 bases, and 7 bases lay in between. Germline V gene data show CDR1 as SEHNR and CDR2 as FQNEAQ (reference sequence).

In this sample, this clone turned up once. This chain's CDR3 is CASSLRQGAETQYF. CDR3 bases: TGCGCCAGCAGCTTGCGTCAGGGGGCTGAGACCCAGTACTTC. The rearrangement uses TRBV5-1 and TRBJ2-5; 8 bases fit TRBD1. The CDR3 runs to 14 residues. Germline V CDR1 and CDR2: SGHRS, YFSETQ. J was trimmed by 5 bases and V by 1 base; bases with no gene match: 4.

The V and J genes are TRBV4-1 and TRBJ2-1; 13 bases map to TRBD2. Trimming removed 0 bases from V and 8 bases from J; junction bases left unmatched: 4. This CDR3 comprises 16 residues. Germline CDR1 MGHRA, CDR2 YSYEKL. CDR3 amino acids: CASSQERTSGGDEQFF. The DNA of the CDR3 is TGCGCCAGCAGCCAAGAAAGGACTAGCGGGGGCGATGAGCAGTTCTTC.

The chain carries TRBV28 and TRBJ2-7, with 13 bases that match TRBD2. CDR3 size: 14 residues. J gave up 4 bases and V 8 bases, and 5 bases lay outside the gene matches. Germline lookup yields CDR1 MDHEN and CDR2 SYDVKM. CDR3 coding DNA: TGTGCCAGCTGGACTAGCGGGAGAAGATACGAGCAGTACTTC. This codes for CASWTSGRRYEQYF.